These 14 T cell receptor beta chains were all obtained from the same sample, sequenced in a study of cytomegalovirus exposure and HLA in healthy donors. The PCR ran on 60 Vbeta and 13 Jbeta primers. Data came from immunoSEQ multiplex PCR; TCRdb stores just in-frame clones and leaves some out. The sample has about 130,000 clones, approximately 79% seen once. The sequenced material came from PBMCs. These receptors all stem from a man aged 35 to 55 in good health and CMV-seropositive.

V and J are TRBV28 and TRBJ2-1, with 7 positions matching TRBD1. Germline V gene data show CDR1 as MDHEN and CDR2 as SYDVKM. This CDR3 contains 13 residues. V lost 7 bases to trimming and J lost 3 bases; unmatched junction nucleotides: 3. CDR3 residues: CASTGQLYNEQFF. For the CDR3, the DNA is TGTGCCAGCACGGGACAGCTCTACAATGAGCAGTTCTTC.

The chain is built from TRBV7-8 and TRBJ2-1; 14 bases are a match to TRBD2. Germline CDR1 reads SGHVS; CDR2 reads FQNEAQ. Germline trimming cut 5 bases from V and 8 bases from J; bases unmatched to any gene: 11. This CDR3 spans 17 amino acids. For the CDR3, the DNA is TGTGCCAGCAGCCTCCGGACTAGCGGGAGGTACGTAGATGAGCAGTTCTTC. Translating it yields CASSLRTSGRYVDEQFF.

This clone has more than one count but fewer than ten. The V call is TRBV11-2, the J call TRBJ1-2; TRBD1 agrees at 8 bases. CDR3 length: 15 amino acids. V was clipped by 5 bases and J by 6 bases; unmatched bases: 11. Per the germline V gene, CDR1 is SGHAT and CDR2 is FQNNGV. The CDR3 DNA sequence: TGTGCCAGCAGCCACGGGACAGGCGATCCGGATGGCTACACCTTC. It encodes CASSHGTGDPDGYTF. Based on the CDR3 plus reference TRBV11-2 and TRBJ1-2, the full variable domain is EAGVAQSPRYKIIEKRQSVAFWCNPISGHATLYWYQQILGQGPKLLIQFQNNGVVDDSQLPKDRFSAERLKGVDSTLKIQPAKLEDSAVYLCASSHGTGDPDGYTFGSGTRLTVV.

V usage is TRBV5-6 and J usage is TRBJ2-1, with a tentative D call TRBD2 (6 bases). Germline values: CDR1 SGHDT, CDR2 YYEEEE. This CDR3 spans 16 amino acids. The V gene lost 2 bases and the J gene lost 0 bases, with 12 bases spanning the gap. DNA for the CDR3: TGTGCCAGCAGCTTTAGCGGAGGAAGCTCCTACAATGAGCAGTTCTTC. This encodes CASSFSGGSSYNEQFF.

The V call is TRBV2, the J call TRBJ2-7; D is uncertain. This CDR3 is 13 amino acids long. V shed 1 base and J shed 6 bases, with 10 bases lying between them. Germline-derived CDR1 and CDR2 are SNHLY and FYNNEI. The CDR3 region is CASSEVSFAEQYF. CDR3 nucleotides: TGTGCCAGCAGTGAAGTTAGCTTTGCCGAGCAGTACTTC. The full variable domain, completed using reference TRBV2 and TRBJ2-7, is EPEVTQTPSHQVTQMGQEVILRCVPISNHLYFYWYRQILGQKVEFLVSFYNNEISEKSEIFDDQFSVERPDGSNFTLKIRSTKLEDSAMYFCASSEVSFAEQYFGPGTRLTVT.

The rearrangement uses TRBV7-2 and TRBJ2-7; 7 positions agree with TRBD2. J gave up 8 bases and V 5 bases, and 9 bases lay outside the gene matches. This CDR3 spans 13 amino acids. Germline V gives CDR1 SGHTA, CDR2 FQGNSA. Here the CDR3 reads CASSPGGAAKQYF. In DNA form, the CDR3 reads TGTGCCAGCAGCCCGGGGGGAGCGGCGAAGCAGTACTTC.

The rearrangement joins TRBV11-3 to TRBJ2-1, with a weak D call TRBD2 (5 bases). CDR3 length equals 15 residues. Germline loops: CDR1 SGHNT, CDR2 YENEEA. Trimming shortened V by 2 bases and J by 9 bases, and 17 bases separated the two germline ends. DNA for the CDR3: TGTGCCAGCAGCTTAAGGCCAGCGGAGGACGGTGAGCAGTTCTTC. As protein: CASSLRPAEDGEQFF.

A single count supports this clone. The J gene is TRBJ2-2, the V gene TRBV10-1; D gene ambiguous. The V end was cut by 7 bases, the J end by 0 bases, with 27 bases between. CDR1 is WNHNN, CDR2 SYGVQD, per germline (reference sequence). The CDR3 runs to 20 residues. Here the CDR3 reads CASTVRFGSAENANTGELFF. The CDR3 nucleotides read TGCGCCAGCACAGTGAGGTTTGGTTCGGCCGAGAACGCGAACACCGGGGAGCTGTTTTTT.

A note on this clone: In the same sample, other DNA sequences code for this CDR3. The genes are TRBV30 and TRBJ1-5; tentatively, D is TRBD1 (5 bases). This CDR3 region has 13 residues. V was pared by 1 base and J by 6 bases, with 10 bases between. Germline CDR1 and CDR2: GTSNPN and SVGIG (reference sequence). CDR3 DNA: TGTGCCTGGAGTGGGGGGGACTTTCAGCCCCAGCATTTT. This codes for CAWSGGDFQPQHF.

This clone came up a few times. The chain joins TRBV28 to TRBJ2-2, with 9 bases identical to TRBD1. The CDR3 totals 15 residues. The V and J ends lost 4 bases and 6 bases, in that order; junction bases with no gene match: 6. Germline V gene sequence: CDR1 MDHEN, CDR2 SYDVKM. The CDR3 sequence: CASSSLQGAAGELFF. CDR3 DNA: TGTGCCAGCAGTTCTCTACAGGGGGCTGCCGGGGAGCTGTTTTTT.

The rearrangement joins TRBV19 to TRBJ2-7; 8 bases match TRBD1. The CDR3 totals 15 residues. Germline V gene data show CDR1 as LNHDA and CDR2 as SQIVND (reference sequence). J gave up 0 bases and V 3 bases, and 4 bases lay outside the gene matches. The CDR3 DNA is TGTGCCAGTAGTATGGCAGGGGGCCTCTCCTACGAGCAGTACTTC. Its translation: CASSMAGGLSYEQYF.

The chain carries TRBV28 and TRBJ1-2; D may be TRBD1 (5 bases). The CDR3 is 15 residues long. Trimming removed 2 bases from V and 8 bases from J, with 18 bases in between. Germline CDR1 reads MDHEN; CDR2 reads SYDVKM. The CDR3 protein is CASSLGSGIDRGYTF. The CDR3 bases are TGTGCCAGCAGTTTAGGTTCAGGGATTGACAGAGGCTACACCTTC.

J is TRBJ2-5 and V is TRBV7-2; maybe TRBD1 (8 bases). V gave up 2 bases and J gave up 5 bases, with 21 bases separating them. The CDR3 is 17 amino acids. Germline V gene sequence: CDR1 SGHTA, CDR2 FQGNSA. The CDR3 reads CASSLRGGQAVFETQYF. DNA of the CDR3: TGTGCCAGCAGCTTAAGGGGGGGACAGGCCGTGTTTGAGACCCAGTACTTC.

The chain employs TRBV6-6 and TRBJ2-5; weak D call: TRBD2 (5 bases). This CDR3 spans 15 amino acids. V was cut by 6 bases and J by 5 bases, with 19 bases left in between. Germline V gene lookup returns CDR1 MNHNY and CDR2 SVGAGI (reference sequence). CDR3 amino acids: CASSRSREGHETQYF. CDR3 nucleotides: TGTGCCAGCAGCCGCTCCCGGGAAGGGCACGAGACCCAGTACTTC.